This T cell receptor beta chain was identified in a study of identical twins. Study-wide points: Modelling underestimated the level of out-of-frame TCR alpha sharing observed in monozygotic twins. Cord blood beta clonotypes present at high abundance carried fewer insertions; no such pattern appeared in memory repertoires.

Germline-derived CDR1 and CDR2 are SQVTM and ANQGSEA. V was trimmed by 4 bases and J by 4 bases, leaving 7 bases between them. This CDR3 region has 11 residues. As to this clonotype: The antigen is undetermined.

A universal primer site arose from template switching, and cDNA bore unique molecular identifiers. MiXCR, applied by TCRdb to the 5' RACE reads, yields one record per CDR3 protein. The data show 450,000 to 500,000 distinct CDR3 sequences, over 11% seen once. The same sample was also used in a study of yellow fever vaccine responses in identical twins. That report notes: A vaccine T cell response that seemed partly convergent and partly personalized was reported in twins.

V and J are TRBV29-1 and TRBJ2-5; D gene ambiguous. The source is a woman between 18 and 30 years old in good health. Sequences were obtained from CD4+ T cells sorted from blood. The CDR3 reads CSVANGETQYF. In DNA form, the CDR3 reads TGCAGCGTTGCGAATGGAGAGACCCAGTACTTC.